This T cell receptor (beta chain) was observed in a study of CD8+CD57+ T cells in acquired aplastic anemia. On the study more broadly: Sorted CD4+ and CD8+ cells gave an average of approximately 3 ug of DNA. The study's findings and limits: Between patients and controls, CD8+ Simpson's diversity did not vary significantly. Patients and controls shared some 30 CD8+ CDR3 sequences, highly expressed in patients.

Using genomic DNA as the template, TCR beta VDJ and CDR3 profiling was carried out. MiXCR, applied by TCRdb to the reads, yields one record per CDR3 protein. Among roughly 130,000 distinct CDR3 sequences listed, around 46% were seen once. The CDR3 runs 16 residues. Trimming removed 8 bases at V and 5 bases at J, with 21 bases between. CDR1 and CDR2 (germline): MNHNS, SASEGT. This clonotype was picked up one time. As yet, its antigen is unknown. Possible read error: a much larger clone is one base away. The receptor comes from a human donor in good health, serving as a control. The chain employs TRBV6-1 and TRBJ1-4; tentative D call: TRBD1 (6 bases). Sequenced sample: sorted CD4+, CD8+, or CD8+CD57+ T cells (not recorded which) from PBMCs. The CDR3 here is CASHSSPTGSNEKLFF. In nucleotides, the CDR3 is TGTGCCAGCCACTCCTCGCCGACAGGATCCAATGAAAAACTGTTTTTT.